The rows below give T cell receptor beta chains drawn from one sample of a study of spatial heterogeneity in lung cancer. TCRdb re-called the 5' RACE reads through MiXCR, storing one row per CDR3 protein. This sample has about 43,000 distinct CDR3 sequences, with about 22% found just once. This sample comprised PBMCs, obtained at follow-up. These receptor sequences come from a female donor with early-stage non-small cell lung cancer. The CDR3 runs from the conserved cysteine through the conserved F or W. The D gene is left open where the match is weak. Some rows have no size entry. The others give once, few or many, or a class for an expanded clone.

.,TRBV5-1,TRBJ2-3,few,16,TGCGCCAGCAGCTCGGACCCTAGCGTTTCAACAGATACGCAGTATTTT,CASSSDPSVSTDTQYF
.,TRBV5-1,TRBJ2-7,many,15,TGCGCCAGCAGCTTGGTGACGGGGGCTAACTACGAGCAGTACTTC,CASSLVTGANYEQYF
.,TRBV5-1,TRBJ1-2,.,15,TGCGCCAGCAGCCGAGCTCAAGGAACGGACTATGGCTACACCTTC,CASSRAQGTDYGYTF
.,TRBV3-1,TRBJ1-1,once,13,TGTGCCAGCAGACAAGAGGGGAACACTGAAGCTTTCTTT,CASRQEGNTEAFF
.,TRBV3-1,TRBJ2-3,.,17,TGTGCCAGCAGCCCCAGCTTGGGCGGGGCGGGCACAGATACGCAGTATTTT,CASSPSLGGAGTDTQYF
.,TRBV7-6,TRBJ2-1,many,16,TGTGCCAGCAGCCCATGGGTCGGGGGGCCGGGAATCGAGCAGTTCTTC,CASSPWVGGPGIEQFF
TRBD2,TRBV11-2,TRBJ2-3,.,15,TGTGCCAGCAGCCCAACTAGCGGGGGAACAAATACGCAGTATTTT,CASSPTSGGTNTQYF
TRBD2,TRBV29-1,TRBJ2-5,.,14,TGCAGCGTTGGGCCGGGACTAGCGGGAGAGACCCAGTACTTC,CSVGPGLAGETQYF
.,TRBV3-1,TRBJ1-4,.,14,TGTGCCAGCAGCCAAGATTTAACTAATGAAAAACTGTTTTTT,CASSQDLTNEKLFF
.,TRBV20-1,TRBJ1-5,few,14,TGCAGTGCTAGTAAAGGGAATAGCAATCAGCCCCAGCATTTT,CSASKGNSNQPQHF
TRBD1,TRBV4-2,TRBJ1-4,.,14,TGTGCCAGCAGCCAGGGACAGGGCGAGGAAAAACTGTTTTTT,CASSQGQGEEKLFF
.,TRBV11-2,TRBJ2-1,.,14,TGTGCCAGCAGCTTAGATCGGACGCCCGGTGAGCAGTTCTTC,CASSLDRTPGEQFF
.,TRBV29-1,TRBJ1-2,.,13,TGCAGCGTTGGGAGGTCGGTTAACTATGGCTACACCTTC,CSVGRSVNYGYTF
.,TRBV29-1,TRBJ2-1,once,15,TGCAGCGTTGGAGCTAGCGAGAGTATCGACAATGAGCAGTTCTTC,CSVGASESIDNEQFF
.,TRBV5-4,TRBJ2-5,many,14,TGTGCCAGCAGCCCGACTGCCTTCCAAGAGACCCAGTACTTC,CASSPTAFQETQYF
.,TRBV2,TRBJ1-5,many,15,TGTGCCAGCAGAGGAGGGTCAGGGCGAGATCAGCCCCAGCATTTT,CASRGGSGRDQPQHF
.,TRBV5-4,TRBJ1-2,.,14,TGTGCCAGCAGCCTCCCGACAGGAAACTATGGCTACACCTTC,CASSLPTGNYGYTF
TRBD2,TRBV3-1,TRBJ2-1,many,16,TGTGCCAGCAGCCAAACGAGGACTAGCGGGAGTGGTGAGCAGTTCTTC,CASSQTRTSGSGEQFF
.,TRBV2,TRBJ1-4,.,17,TGTGCCAGCAGTGGCCGCGAACGCCGCAGGATTACGTGGAAACTGTTTTTT,CASSGRERRRITWKLFF
.,TRBV2,TRBJ2-2,.,15,TGTGCCAGCAGTGGTTCCGGTTCGAACACCGGGGAGCTGTTTTTT,CASSGSGSNTGELFF
.,TRBV7-8,TRBJ1-5,.,15,TGTGCCAGCAGCTCTCGAGGTCTTAGCAATCAGCCCCAGCATTTT,CASSSRGLSNQPQHF
.,TRBV20-1,TRBJ2-5,.,13,TGCAGTGCTCCAGCTTGGATCCAAGAGACCCAGTACTTC,CSAPAWIQETQYF
.,TRBV4-1,TRBJ2-5,few,14,TGCGCCAGCAGCCAAAGGGGATTACAAGAGACCCAGTACTTC,CASSQRGLQETQYF
.,TRBV20-1,TRBJ1-1,few,13,TGCAGTGCTAGAGATGTCAACACGGATGAAGCTTTCTTT,CSARDVNTDEAFF
.,TRBV27,TRBJ1-2,few,16,TGTGCCAGCAGTCCACCCCCGGGGGGTTTCCTATGGGGCTACACCTTC,CASSPPPGGFLWGYTF
.,TRBV6-6,TRBJ1-1,.,15,TGTGCCAGCAGAAACAGCGGAAGGGGTAACACTGAAGCTTTCTTT,CASRNSGRGNTEAFF
TRBD1,TRBV5-1,TRBJ2-2,.,15,TGCGCCAGCAGCCTCGGACAGGGCGGAACCGGGGAGCTGTTTTTT,CASSLGQGGTGELFF
.,TRBV29-1,TRBJ1-2,many,12,TGCAGCGTGGTACAGTCGGGCTATGGCTACACCTTC,CSVVQSGYGYTF
.,TRBV7-9,TRBJ1-5,few,15,TGTGCCAGCAGTTTCGCCGGTGGCGCGGGGCAGCCCCAGCATTTT,CASSFAGGAGQPQHF
TRBD2,TRBV12-3/TRBV12-4,TRBJ2-3,.,16,TGTGCCAGCACCTTAGTACTGGCGGGAGGGCCTGATACGCAGTATTTT,CASTLVLAGGPDTQYF
.,TRBV11-2,TRBJ2-6,.,18,TGTGCCAGCAGCTTAAGGGGGGCGCGTTATTGTGGGGCCAACGTCCTGACTTTC,CASSLRGARYCGANVLTF
.,TRBV5-1,TRBJ1-5,.,13,TGCGCCAGCAGCTTGAATAGCAATCAGCCCCAGCATTTT,CASSLNSNQPQHF
TRBD2,TRBV5-5,TRBJ2-7,few,15,TGTGCCAGCAGCGTGACTAGCGGGGGGTCCTACGAGCAGTACTTC,CASSVTSGGSYEQYF
.,TRBV15,TRBJ1-1,few,13,TGTGCCACCAGCAGGACAGGGAACACTGAAGCTTTCTTT,CATSRTGNTEAFF
.,TRBV12-3/TRBV12-4,TRBJ1-2,few,14,TGTGCCAGCAGTTTAGGCAGGGAGGGCTATGGCTACACCTTC,CASSLGREGYGYTF
.,TRBV6-5,TRBJ1-1,few,14,TGTGCCAGCACCGCCATGCCCCTGGCCACTGAAGCTTTCTTT,CASTAMPLATEAFF
TRBD1,TRBV6-2/TRBV6-3,TRBJ2-5,.,15,TGTGCCAGCAGTACACCATCCGGGACAGGAGAGACCCAGTACTTC,CASSTPSGTGETQYF
.,TRBV20-1,TRBJ1-2,few,15,TGCAGTGCTAGAGATCCGTCTGGCGTAAACTATGGCTACACCTTC,CSARDPSGVNYGYTF
.,TRBV12-5,TRBJ2-3,many,16,TGTGCTAGTGGTTTGTCCGTTCGCCCTAGCACAGATACGCAGTATTTT,CASGLSVRPSTDTQYF
TRBD2,TRBV6-5,TRBJ2-1,many,15,TGTGCCAGCACAAAAGCAGCGGGAGGTGACAATGAGCAGTTCTTC,CASTKAAGGDNEQFF
.,TRBV12-3/TRBV12-4,TRBJ1-1,many,13,TGTGCCAGCAGTTTGAGCAGGGGTGCTGAAGCTTTCTTT,CASSLSRGAEAFF
TRBD1,TRBV11-2,TRBJ2-2,.,15,TGTGCCAGCAGCTTCAGGACAGGGGTTACCGGGGAGCTGTTTTTT,CASSFRTGVTGELFF
.,TRBV10-3,TRBJ2-1,.,12,TGTGCCATCAGTGAAGTGGACAATGAGCAGTTCTTC,CAISEVDNEQFF
.,TRBV6-5,TRBJ2-3,.,15,TGTGCCAGCAGTTACTCGTGGGGGCGCACAGATACGCAGTATTTT,CASSYSWGRTDTQYF
TRBD1,TRBV12-5,TRBJ2-2,few,15,TGTGCTAGTGGTCCGGGACAGGGTAGCACCGGGGAGCTGTTTTTT,CASGPGQGSTGELFF
TRBD1,TRBV6-1,TRBJ2-5,many,15,TGTGCCAGCAGTGAAGTGGACAGGGCCCAAGAGACCCAGTACTTC,CASSEVDRAQETQYF
TRBD2,TRBV5-4,TRBJ2-1,few,14,TGTGCCAGCAGCTTTGGGACTAGCGTCAATGAGCAGTTCTTC,CASSFGTSVNEQFF
TRBD2,TRBV5-1,TRBJ2-1,many,15,TGCGCCAGCAGCTTGGGCGGGGGGCTCCACAATGAGCAGTTCTTC,CASSLGGGLHNEQFF
.,TRBV7-2,TRBJ2-3,few,13,TGTGCCAGCAGCTCGTTCGGCACAGATACGCAGTATTTT,CASSSFGTDTQYF
.,TRBV3-1,TRBJ2-1,.,14,TGTGCCAGCAGCCAACTCTCGATCTACAATGAGCAGTTCTTC,CASSQLSIYNEQFF
.,TRBV12-5,TRBJ2-1,few,15,TGTGCTAGTGGTACCACGGGACGGATCCTCAATGAGCAGTTCTTC,CASGTTGRILNEQFF
.,TRBV29-1,TRBJ1-1,.,12,TGCAGCGTCCTCCCTACAGGGTACGAAGCTTTCTTT,CSVLPTGYEAFF
.,TRBV12-3/TRBV12-4,TRBJ2-1,.,13,TGTGCCAGCAGTGGGACCGCATACAATGAGCAGTTCTTC,CASSGTAYNEQFF